These 18 T cell receptor beta chains were all obtained from the same sample, sequenced in a study of T cells in Graves' hyperthyroidism and ophthalmopathy. The TCR beta CDR3 regions underwent amplification using RNA transcripts as the source. First-round RT-PCR with HTBI primers amplified the TCR CDR3 region. TCRdb recomputed calls from the multiplex PCR reads with MiXCR, one row per CDR3 protein. The sample includes over 700,000 distinct CDR3 sequences, over 35% seen only once; the top ten take around a third. The sample consisted of blood. The source is a woman aged 40 to 50 with Graves' hyperthyroidism.

The genes are TRBV7-9 and TRBJ1-5; the match to TRBD1 covers 10 bases. This CDR3 has 17 amino acids. V lost 2 bases, J lost 2 bases, and 6 bases stayed unmatched. The germline gives CDR1 SEHNR, CDR2 FQNEAQ (reference sequence). CDR3 sequence: CASSLPGTGAGNQPQHF. The CDR3 nucleotides read TGTGCCAGCAGCTTACCCGGGACAGGGGCAGGCAATCAGCCCCAGCATTTT.

The chain joins TRBV29-1 to TRBJ2-7, with D possibly being TRBD1 or TRBD2 (5 bases each). The CDR3 contains 12 residues. Trimming stripped 6 bases from V and 4 bases from J, with 13 bases between. CDR1 SQVTM and CDR2 ANQGSEA come from the germline V gene. The CDR3 loop reads CSVGGGGYEQYF. The CDR3 nucleotides are TGCAGCGTGGGTGGTGGGGGATACGAGCAGTACTTC.

V usage is TRBV7-2 and J usage is TRBJ1-1; a weak D match, TRBD1 (5 bases). The V end lost 5 bases, the J end lost 11 bases, and 15 bases lay between the germline ends. Germline CDR1 reads SGHTA; CDR2 reads FQGNSA. This CDR3 comprises 12 residues. CDR3 amino acids: CASSPRWGRAFF. The CDR3 DNA sequence: TGTGCCAGCAGCCCTAGGTGGGGGAGGGCTTTCTTT. Full variable domain (outside the CDR3, taken from reference TRBV7-2 and TRBJ1-1): GAGVSQSPSNKVTEKGKDVELRCDPISGHTALYWYRQSLGQGLEFLIYFQGNSAPDKSGLPSDRFSAERTGGSVSTLTIQRTQQEDSAVYLCASSPRWGRAFFGQGTRLTVV.

The J gene is TRBJ1-2, the V gene TRBV12-3 or TRBV12-4, with D possibly TRBD1 on 5 matching bases. The CDR3 runs 15 residues. Trimming left V 3 bases short and J 0 bases short, with 11 bases between. Here the CDR3 DNA reads TGTGCCAGCAGTTTCGCAGGGCCTACTAACTATGGCTACACCTTC. Its protein product is CASSFAGPTNYGYTF.

This clonotype was seen many times. The rearrangement links TRBV7-9 to TRBJ2-7; no reliable D call. Per the germline V gene, CDR1 is SEHNR and CDR2 is FQNEAQ (reference sequence). V dropped 5 bases and J dropped 0 bases, with 20 bases sitting between them. This CDR3 contains 17 residues. The CDR3 loop reads CASSPVDGQANSYEQYF. Written as DNA, the CDR3 is TGTGCCAGCAGCCCCGTCGACGGGCAGGCTAACTCCTACGAGCAGTACTTC.

This clonotype came up many times. The rearrangement joins TRBV12-3 or TRBV12-4 to TRBJ1-2; 9 nucleotides align to TRBD1. The CDR3 is made up of 14 amino acids. Trimming at V came to 3 bases and at J to 5 bases, leaving 4 bases not matched to a gene. CDR3 sequence: CASSFGGTGYGYTF. CDR3 DNA: TGTGCCAGCAGTTTTGGGGGGACAGGGTATGGCTACACCTTC.

This clonotype was seen once. The gene calls are TRBV20-1 and TRBJ1-6; no definite D call. Between the trimmed V and J ends, which lost 3 bases and 6 bases, there was a span of 12 bases. The CDR3 loop spans 14 amino acids. The germline gives CDR1 DFQATT, CDR2 SNEGSKA (reference sequence). The CDR3 protein is CSASGRASNSPLHF. CDR3 in DNA: TGCAGTGCTAGCGGGAGGGCCAGTAATTCACCCCTCCACTTT.

At least ten counts were recorded for this clonotype. This rearrangement joins TRBV7-8 to TRBJ1-2; maybe TRBD1 (6 bases). The germline CDR1 and CDR2 sequences are SGHVS and FQNEAQ. The CDR3 sequence is 15 residues long. Trimming pared 5 bases from V and 2 bases from J, leaving 15 bases between. This CDR3 reads CASSTRQDQNYGYTF. The CDR3, as DNA: TGTGCCAGCAGCACCCGACAGGATCAGAACTATGGCTACACCTTC.

This clonotype was seen many times. The chain joins TRBV5-1 to TRBJ1-2, with 8 bases that match TRBD1. The CDR3 runs 15 residues. Per the germline V gene, CDR1 is SGHRS and CDR2 is YFSETQ. After removal of 4 bases from V and 4 bases from J, the junction contained 9 bases not matched to a gene. The CDR3 is CASSPSGTGAYGYTF. The CDR3 DNA is TGCGCCAGCAGCCCTTCCGGGACAGGCGCCTATGGCTACACCTTC. The full variable domain, its missing parts supplied by reference TRBV5-1 and TRBJ1-2, is KAGVTQTPRYLIKTRGQQVTLSCSPISGHRSVSWYQQTPGQGLQFLFEYFSETQRNKGNFPGRFSGRQFSNSRSEMNVSTLELGDSALYLCASSPSGTGAYGYTFGSGTRLTVV.

This chain joins TRBV29-1 and TRBJ1-1, with D hard to call. The CDR3 covers 12 residues. The V gene lost 8 bases and the J gene lost 1 base, with 11 bases spanning the gap. Germline-derived CDR1 and CDR2 are SQVTM and ANQGSEA. The CDR3 DNA is TGCAGCCAAGTGTGGGCGAACACTGAAGCTTTCTTT. Protein sequence: CSQVWANTEAFF.

This clonotype was recorded at least ten times. The chain recombines TRBV7-6 with TRBJ1-6, with D possibly being TRBD1 (5 bases). V lost 5 bases and J lost 5, with 22 bases in between. CDR3 length equals 18 residues. Germline V lookup: CDR1 SGHVS, CDR2 FNYEAQ. In DNA form, the CDR3 reads TGTGCCAGCAGCCCTTTATTACGGGAGACGGGGCATAATTCACCCCTCCACTTT. This translates into CASSPLLRETGHNSPLHF.

The table lists this clonotype with many counts. Relative to the germline gene, one junction end is altered; a read error may explain this. The rearrangement joins TRBV5-8 to TRBJ1-2; D gene unclear. The CDR3 runs to 9 residues. Germline CDR1 is SGHTS and CDR2 is YDEGEE. The CDR3 nucleotides are TGTGCCAGCACCTACTCAATGGACTTC. Translation gives CASTYSMDF.

This chain links TRBV30 with TRBJ1-5; a weak D match, TRBD1 (5 bases). There are 13 residues in the CDR3. The V gene lost 1 base and the J gene lost 4 bases, with 8 bases spanning the gap. Per the germline V gene, CDR1 is GTSNPN and CDR2 is SVGIG (reference sequence). The CDR3 loop is CAWSGGENQPQHF. The DNA of the CDR3 is TGTGCCTGGAGTGGGGGGGAGAATCAGCCCCAGCATTTT.

The V and J genes are TRBV12-3 or TRBV12-4 and TRBJ1-5, with a tentative D call TRBD1 (6 bases). CDR3 size: 16 residues. Trimming took 5 bases from V and 3 from J, leaving 17 bases between them. CDR3 sequence: CASSPNEGQSNQPQHF. Written as DNA, the CDR3 is TGTGCCAGCAGTCCAAATGAGGGACAATCCAATCAGCCCCAGCATTTT.

A few counts support this clonotype. The rearrangement uses TRBV19 and TRBJ1-5, with TRBD1 as a possible D gene (5 bases). Per germline, CDR1 LNHDA and CDR2 SQIVND (reference sequence). The CDR3 is 20 amino acids. Trimming stripped 4 bases from V and 4 bases from J, with 29 bases between. DNA for the CDR3: TGTGCCAGTAGTACCCAACTCCGGGACGGCCGGCGAGGGCAAAATCAGCCCCAGCATTTT. Protein sequence: CASSTQLRDGRRGQNQPQHF.

This clonotype appeared a few times. For the CDR3, the DNA is TGTGCCAGCAGGGGTGAAGCTTTCTTT. This sequence encodes CASRGEAFF. The chain carries TRBV6-5 and TRBJ1-1; D is undetermined. CDR3 size: 9 residues. Trimming left V 6 bases short and J 7 bases short, with 3 bases between. Per germline, CDR1 MNHEY and CDR2 SVGAGI.

This clonotype was observed a few times. One end of the junction varies from germline; a read error may be responsible. The CDR3 loop is CASSLAGHFPNQPQHF. The CDR3 DNA is TGTGCCAGCAGCTTGGCTGGACATTTCCCCAATCAGCCCCAGCATTTT. This chain connects TRBV5-1 to TRBJ1-5, with D possibly TRBD1 on 5 matching bases. Germline CDR1 reads SGHRS; CDR2 reads YFSETQ. There are 16 residues in the CDR3.

This clonotype was picked up a small number of times. The chain combines TRBV4-1 with TRBJ1-2; D unclear. The CDR3 spans 14 residues. Per the germline V gene, CDR1 is MGHRA and CDR2 is YSYEKL. Trimming removed 0 bases from V and 4 bases from J, with 9 bases in between. Written as DNA, the CDR3 is TGCGCCAGCAGCCAAGAATTAACAGCCTATGGCTACACCTTC. This encodes CASSQELTAYGYTF.